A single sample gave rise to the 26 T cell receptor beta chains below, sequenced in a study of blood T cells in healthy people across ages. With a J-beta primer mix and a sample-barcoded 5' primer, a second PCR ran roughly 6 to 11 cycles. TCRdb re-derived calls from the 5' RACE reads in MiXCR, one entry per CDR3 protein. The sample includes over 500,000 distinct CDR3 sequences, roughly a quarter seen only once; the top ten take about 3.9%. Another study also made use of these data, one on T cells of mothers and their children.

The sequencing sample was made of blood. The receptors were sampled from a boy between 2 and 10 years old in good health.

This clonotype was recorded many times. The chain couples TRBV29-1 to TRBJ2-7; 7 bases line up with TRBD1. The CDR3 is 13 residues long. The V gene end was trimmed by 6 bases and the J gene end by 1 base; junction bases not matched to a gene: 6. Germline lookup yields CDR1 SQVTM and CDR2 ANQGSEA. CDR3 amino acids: CSVSPGQSYEQYF. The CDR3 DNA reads TGCAGCGTGAGTCCGGGACAGTCCTACGAGCAGTACTTC.

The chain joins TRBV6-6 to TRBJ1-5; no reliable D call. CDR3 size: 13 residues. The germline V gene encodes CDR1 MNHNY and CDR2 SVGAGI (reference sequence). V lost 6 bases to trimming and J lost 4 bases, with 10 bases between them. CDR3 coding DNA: TGTGCCAGCAGCCACGACGGGAATCAGCCCCAGCATTTT. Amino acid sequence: CASSHDGNQPQHF.

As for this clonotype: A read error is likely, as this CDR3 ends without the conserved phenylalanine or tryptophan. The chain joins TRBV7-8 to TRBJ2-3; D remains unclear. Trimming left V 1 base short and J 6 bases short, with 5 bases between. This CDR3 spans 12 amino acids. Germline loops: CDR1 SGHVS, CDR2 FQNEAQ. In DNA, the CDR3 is TGTGCCAGCAGCTTAGGAATGGATACGCAGTATCTT. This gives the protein CASSLGMDTQYL.

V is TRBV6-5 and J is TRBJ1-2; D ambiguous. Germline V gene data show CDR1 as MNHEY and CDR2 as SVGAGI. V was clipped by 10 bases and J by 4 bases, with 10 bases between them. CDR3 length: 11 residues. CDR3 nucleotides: TGTGCCACTGGACGGAGCTATGGCTACACCTTC. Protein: CATGRSYGYTF.

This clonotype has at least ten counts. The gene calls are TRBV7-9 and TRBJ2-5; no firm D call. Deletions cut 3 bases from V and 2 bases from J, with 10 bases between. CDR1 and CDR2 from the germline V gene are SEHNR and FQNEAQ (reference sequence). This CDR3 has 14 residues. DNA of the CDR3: TGTGCCAGCAGCTTGTCAGTGGCGCAAGAGACCCAGTACTTC. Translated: CASSLSVAQETQYF.

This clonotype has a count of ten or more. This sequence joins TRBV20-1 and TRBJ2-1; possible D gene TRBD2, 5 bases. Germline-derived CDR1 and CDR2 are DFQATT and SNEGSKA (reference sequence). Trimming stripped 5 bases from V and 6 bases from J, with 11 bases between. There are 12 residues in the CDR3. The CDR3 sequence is CSAGRLTNEQFF. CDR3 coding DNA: TGCAGTGCTGGTAGACTAACCAATGAGCAGTTCTTC.

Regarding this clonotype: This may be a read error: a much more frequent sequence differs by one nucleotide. CDR3 sequence reads: CSVEGAGELFF. DNA of the CDR3: TGCAGCGTTGAGGGGGCCGGGGAGCTGTTTTTT. The chain recombines TRBV29-1 with TRBJ2-2; D may be TRBD1 or TRBD2 (5 bases each). The CDR3 has 11 amino acids. Germline CDR1 SQVTM, CDR2 ANQGSEA. The V gene lost 3 bases and the J gene lost 6 bases, with 5 bases spanning the gap.

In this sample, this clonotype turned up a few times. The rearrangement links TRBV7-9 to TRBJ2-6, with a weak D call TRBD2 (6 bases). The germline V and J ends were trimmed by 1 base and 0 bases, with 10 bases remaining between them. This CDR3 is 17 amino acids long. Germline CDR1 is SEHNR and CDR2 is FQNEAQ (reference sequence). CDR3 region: CASSLVGGGSGANVLTF. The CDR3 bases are TGTGCCAGCAGCTTAGTTGGGGGAGGCTCTGGGGCCAACGTCCTGACTTTC.

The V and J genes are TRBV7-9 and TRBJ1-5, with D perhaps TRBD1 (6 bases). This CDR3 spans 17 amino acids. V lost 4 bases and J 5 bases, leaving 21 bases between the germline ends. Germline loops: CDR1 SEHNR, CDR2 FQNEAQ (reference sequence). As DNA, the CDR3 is TGTGCCAGCAGCTCAACGACAGGTCAAGGCGTTTATCAGCCCCAGCATTTT. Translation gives CASSSTTGQGVYQPQHF.

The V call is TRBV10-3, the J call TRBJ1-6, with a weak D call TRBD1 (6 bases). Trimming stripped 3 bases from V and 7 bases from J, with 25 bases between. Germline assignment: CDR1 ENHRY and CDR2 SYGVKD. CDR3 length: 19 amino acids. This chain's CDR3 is CAISDYLSYARTENSPLHF. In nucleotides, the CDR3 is TGTGCCATCAGTGACTATCTCTCCTACGCCCGGACAGAGAATTCACCCCTCCACTTT.

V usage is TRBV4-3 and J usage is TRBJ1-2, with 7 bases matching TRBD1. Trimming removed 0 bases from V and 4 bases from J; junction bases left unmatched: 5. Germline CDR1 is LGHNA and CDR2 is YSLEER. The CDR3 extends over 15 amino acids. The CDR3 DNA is TGCGCCAGCAGCCAAGAGACAGGGTTAGGCTATGGCTACACCTTC. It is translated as CASSQETGLGYGYTF.

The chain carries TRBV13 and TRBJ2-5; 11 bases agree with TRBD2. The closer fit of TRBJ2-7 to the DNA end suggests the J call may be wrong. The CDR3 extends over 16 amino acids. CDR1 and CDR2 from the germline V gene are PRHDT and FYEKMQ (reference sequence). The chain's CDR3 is CASSLVTSGAAYEQYF. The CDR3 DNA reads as TGTGCCAGCAGCTTAGTGACTAGCGGGGCAGCCTACGAGCAGTACTTC.

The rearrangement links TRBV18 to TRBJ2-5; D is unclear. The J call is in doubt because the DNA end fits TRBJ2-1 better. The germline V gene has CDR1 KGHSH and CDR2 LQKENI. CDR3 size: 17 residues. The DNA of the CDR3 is TGTGCCAGCTCACCAGCGCGGCCCGCCCCGCGGTACAATGAGCAGTTCTTC. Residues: CASSPARPAPRYNEQFF.

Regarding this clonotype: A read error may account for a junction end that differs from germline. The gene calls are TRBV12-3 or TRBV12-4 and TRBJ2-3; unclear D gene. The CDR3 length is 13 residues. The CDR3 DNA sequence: TGTGCCAGCAGTTCCATGGCATGGGAAGGTGTCTCTTTT. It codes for CASSSMAWEGVSF.

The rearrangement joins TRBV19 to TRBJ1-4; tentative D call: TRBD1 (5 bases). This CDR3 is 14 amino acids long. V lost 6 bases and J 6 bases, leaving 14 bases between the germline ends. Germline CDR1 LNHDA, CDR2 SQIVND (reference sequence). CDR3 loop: CASRGGALDEKLFF. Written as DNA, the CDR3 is TGTGCCAGTAGAGGAGGGGCGCTGGATGAAAAACTGTTTTTT.

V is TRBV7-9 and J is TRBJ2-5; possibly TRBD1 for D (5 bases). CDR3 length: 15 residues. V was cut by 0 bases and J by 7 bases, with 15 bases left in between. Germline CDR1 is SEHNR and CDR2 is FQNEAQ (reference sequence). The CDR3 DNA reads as TGTGCCAGCAGCTTAGCGGAAGCCTATCAGGGGACCCAGTACTTC. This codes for CASSLAEAYQGTQYF.

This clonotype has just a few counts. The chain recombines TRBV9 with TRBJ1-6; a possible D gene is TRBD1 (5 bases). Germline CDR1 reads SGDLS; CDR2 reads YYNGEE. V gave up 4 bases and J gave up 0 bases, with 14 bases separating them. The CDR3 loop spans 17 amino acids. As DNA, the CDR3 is TGTGCCAGCAGCCCGGGACTAACAAGCTCCTATAATTCACCCCTCCACTTT. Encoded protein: CASSPGLTSSYNSPLHF.

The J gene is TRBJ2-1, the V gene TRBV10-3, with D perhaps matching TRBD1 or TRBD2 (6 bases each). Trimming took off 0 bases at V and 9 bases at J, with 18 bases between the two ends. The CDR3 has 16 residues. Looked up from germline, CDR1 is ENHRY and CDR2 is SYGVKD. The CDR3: CAISESSEGGTTEQFF. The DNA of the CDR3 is TGTGCCATCAGTGAGTCGTCGGAGGGGGGTACAACTGAGCAGTTCTTC.

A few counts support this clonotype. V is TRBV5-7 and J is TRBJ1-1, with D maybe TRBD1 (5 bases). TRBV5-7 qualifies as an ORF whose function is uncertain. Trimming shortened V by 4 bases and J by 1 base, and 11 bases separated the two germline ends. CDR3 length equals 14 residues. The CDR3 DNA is TGTGCCAGCAGCCGAAGGGACCGGAACACTGAAGCTTTCTTT. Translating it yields CASSRRDRNTEAFF.

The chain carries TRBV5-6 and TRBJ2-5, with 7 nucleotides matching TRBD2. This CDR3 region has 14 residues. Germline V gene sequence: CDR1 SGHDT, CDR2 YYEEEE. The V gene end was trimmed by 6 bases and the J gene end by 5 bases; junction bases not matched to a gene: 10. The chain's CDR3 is CASIRQGGYETQYF. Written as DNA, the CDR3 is TGTGCCAGCATTAGGCAGGGAGGGTACGAGACCCAGTACTTC.

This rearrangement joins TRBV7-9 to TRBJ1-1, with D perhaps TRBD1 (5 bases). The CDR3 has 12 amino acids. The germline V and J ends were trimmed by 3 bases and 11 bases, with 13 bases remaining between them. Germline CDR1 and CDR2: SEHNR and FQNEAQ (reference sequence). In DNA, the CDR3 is TGTGCCAGCAGCTTCGCGGGGGACTGGGCTTTCTTT. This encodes CASSFAGDWAFF.

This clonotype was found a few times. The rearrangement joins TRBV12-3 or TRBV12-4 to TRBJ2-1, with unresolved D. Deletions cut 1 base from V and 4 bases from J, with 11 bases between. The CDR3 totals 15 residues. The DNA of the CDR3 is TGTGCCAGCAGTTTAGTTGTCAACCTATACAATGAGCAGTTCTTC. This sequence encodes CASSLVVNLYNEQFF.

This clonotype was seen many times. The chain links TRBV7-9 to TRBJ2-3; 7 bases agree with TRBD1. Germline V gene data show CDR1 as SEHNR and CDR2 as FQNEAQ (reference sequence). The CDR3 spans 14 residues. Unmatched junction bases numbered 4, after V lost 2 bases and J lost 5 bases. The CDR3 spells CASSLRSGGDTQYF. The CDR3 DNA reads TGTGCCAGCAGCTTAAGGTCAGGGGGAGATACGCAGTATTTT.

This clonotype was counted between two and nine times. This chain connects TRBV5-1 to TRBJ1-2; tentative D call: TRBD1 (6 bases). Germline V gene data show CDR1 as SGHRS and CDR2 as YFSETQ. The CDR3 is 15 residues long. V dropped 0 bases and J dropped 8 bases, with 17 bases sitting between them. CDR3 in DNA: TGCGCCAGCAGCTTGGCTCCGGACCCCACAGGGGGCTACACCTTC. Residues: CASSLAPDPTGGYTF.

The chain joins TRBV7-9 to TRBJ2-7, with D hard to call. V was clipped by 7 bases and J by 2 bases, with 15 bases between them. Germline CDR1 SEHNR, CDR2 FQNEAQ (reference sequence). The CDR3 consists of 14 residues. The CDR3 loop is CASNIVGSPYEQYF. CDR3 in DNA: TGTGCCAGCAACATAGTTGGTAGCCCCTACGAGCAGTACTTC. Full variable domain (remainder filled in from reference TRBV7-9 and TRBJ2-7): DTGVSQNPRHKITKRGQNVTFRCDPISEHNRLYWYRQTLGQGPEFLTYFQNEAQLEKSRLLSDRFSAERPKGSFSTLEIQRTEQGDSAMYLCASNIVGSPYEQYFGPGTRLTVT.

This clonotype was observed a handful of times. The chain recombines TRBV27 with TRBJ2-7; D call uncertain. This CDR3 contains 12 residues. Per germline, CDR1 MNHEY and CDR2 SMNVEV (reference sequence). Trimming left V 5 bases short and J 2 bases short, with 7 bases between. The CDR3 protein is CASSPNAYEQYF. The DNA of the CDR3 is TGTGCCAGCAGTCCGAACGCCTACGAGCAGTACTTC.